This TCR beta chain stems from a study of OX40 agonist ivuxolimab in advanced cancers. Study information: People who had prior anti-PD-1, anti-PD-L1 or anti-CTLA-4 therapy could take part, and under 45% had some.

Sequencing used immunoSEQ multiplex PCR; TCRdb keeps in-frame clones, though not all of them. Here the sample spans about 37,000 clones, roughly 90% being singletons. Turning to this clone: Its specificity is not known.

Deletions cut 3 bases from V and 7 bases from J, with 25 bases between. This CDR3 is 17 amino acids long. Per germline, CDR1 KGHSH and CDR2 LQKENI. Study results and limitations: Clonal expansion by week 6 occurred in CD4+ and CD8+ blood T cells (at 0.1 to 3.0 mg/kg).

V and J are TRBV18 and TRBJ2-7; tentatively, D is TRBD2 (5 bases). The sample here was CD4+ or CD8+ T cells sorted from blood, taken in a trial of the OX40 agonist ivuxolimab. The source is an adult with an advanced solid tumor such as melanoma, head and neck, liver or kidney cancer. CDR3 sequence: CASSPTLRGPVLQEQYF. In DNA, the CDR3 is TGTGCCAGCTCACCCACTCTTCGAGGGCCTGTCCTACAGGAGCAGTACTTC.